A selection of T cell receptor beta chains follows, all from one sample in a study of cytomegalovirus exposure and HLA in healthy donors. The repertoire was sequenced with immunoSEQ multiplex PCR; TCRdb's copy has only in-frame clones and lacks some. In the table there are 170,000 or so clones, 60% to 80% of which are singletons. Sequenced: PBMCs. These receptors all come from a woman between 45 and 60 years old in good health and CMV-seropositive. Both conserved end residues are part of each CDR3. The D gene is left open where the match is weak. The size entry is marked missing in some rows and otherwise reads once, few, many or a size class.

j_gene,v_gene,d_gene,abundance,CDR3nt,CDR3aa
TRBJ1-1,TRBV4-2,.,.,TGTGCCAGCAGCCAAGATCGTCCGGGGAACACTGAAGCTTTCTTT,CASSQDRPGNTEAFF
TRBJ2-3,TRBV20-1,.,.,TGCAGTGCTGCAGCAGATACGCAGTATTTT,CSAAADTQYF
TRBJ1-1,TRBV11-2,.,.,TGTGCCAGCAGTGAAAGTCGAGGGACTGGAGCTTTCTTT,CASSESRGTGAFF
TRBJ1-1,TRBV6-1,.,.,TGTGCCAGCAGTATTGACAGGAACACTGAAGCTTTCTTT,CASSIDRNTEAFF
TRBJ2-3,TRBV7-6,.,.,TGTGCCAGCAGCTTGAAGGGGGACACAGATACGCAGTATTTT,CASSLKGDTDTQYF
TRBJ2-7,TRBV7-3,TRBD2,.,TGTGCCAGCAGCTCGATTCCGGGACTAGTCCCACCTCGTGACTCCTACGAGCAGTACTTC,CASSSIPGLVPPRDSYEQYF
TRBJ1-2,TRBV29-1,TRBD1,.,TGCAGCGTGGACAGGGGACGAGGCTACACCTTC,CSVDRGRGYTF
TRBJ2-2,TRBV6-6,TRBD1,.,TGTGCCAGCAGAAATCGGGACAGCTACACCGGGGAGCTGTTTTTT,CASRNRDSYTGELFF
TRBJ1-2,TRBV6-1,TRBD1,.,TGTGCCAGCAGTGAACCGGGACAGCCATCTCATGGCTACACCTTC,CASSEPGQPSHGYTF
TRBJ1-1,TRBV6-5,.,once,TGTGCCAGCAGTTCGCCGGAAAGAGGGAACACTGAAGCTTTCTTT,CASSSPERGNTEAFF
TRBJ1-2,TRBV13,.,.,TGTGCCAGCAGCTTAGGGGGGGCGTATAATGGCTACACCTTC,CASSLGGAYNGYTF
TRBJ2-7,TRBV18,TRBD2,.,TGTGCCAGCTCACCTTGGAGTAGCGGGGGGAACGAGCAGTACTTC,CASSPWSSGGNEQYF
TRBJ2-2,TRBV2,TRBD2,few,TGTGCCAGCAACACAGCGGGGGGGCGAACCGGGGAGCTGTTTTTT,CASNTAGGRTGELFF
TRBJ2-1,TRBV19,TRBD2,.,TGTGCCAGTAGTGTCACGACTAGCGGGTATTACAATGAGCAGTTCTTC,CASSVTTSGYYNEQFF
TRBJ1-4,TRBV6-1,.,.,TGTGCCAGCAGTGAAGCGCCGATAGCATTAGACGAAAAACTGTTTTTT,CASSEAPIALDEKLFF
TRBJ1-1,TRBV19,TRBD1,.,TGTGCCAGTATCCCCGGACAGGGGTTGAGGAACACTGAAGCTTTCTTT,CASIPGQGLRNTEAFF
TRBJ1-1,TRBV7-9,.,.,TGTGCCAGCAGTAGGTTTCCGGGAGCTTTCTTT,CASSRFPGAFF
TRBJ2-7,TRBV27,TRBD2,.,TGTGCCAGCAGTGCTTCGGCGGGGGTCGGGCAGTACTTC,CASSASAGVGQYF
TRBJ2-2,TRBV7-3,TRBD2,.,TGTGCCAGCAGTACGGGACTAGCGAACACCGGGGAGCTGTTTTTT,CASSTGLANTGELFF
TRBJ1-2,TRBV6-5,.,.,TGTGCCAGCACCCCTGGGGGGGACTATGGCTACACCTTC,CASTPGGDYGYTF
TRBJ2-7,TRBV7-9,TRBD2,.,TGTGCCCTCATGGGGGGGACCAGATACGAGCAGTACTTC,CALMGGTRYEQYF
TRBJ1-1,TRBV19,TRBD1,few,TGTGCCAGTAGTCTGACAGGGGGCGGGAACACTGAAGCTTTCTTT,CASSLTGGGNTEAFF
TRBJ2-2,TRBV13,TRBD2,.,TGTGCCAGCAGCTTAGCGGGGGGGAACACCGGGGAGCTGTTTTTT,CASSLAGGNTGELFF
TRBJ2-3,TRBV6-1,TRBD2,.,TGTGCCAGCAGTGAAGCGTCGGGGGGGCCAAGTGATACGCAGTATTTT,CASSEASGGPSDTQYF
TRBJ1-1,TRBV10-2,TRBD1,.,TGCGCCAGCAGGGAAGGAGGACAGGATACAGTACGAGCTTTCTTT,CASREGGQDTVRAFF
TRBJ2-5,TRBV29-1,.,.,TGCAGCATGTCGGGAAGCCAAGAGACCCAGTACTTC,CSMSGSQETQYF
TRBJ2-3,TRBV7-3,.,.,TGTGCCAGCAGCTTAATGGGGGGAGGCACAGATACGCAGTATTTT,CASSLMGGGTDTQYF
TRBJ2-3,TRBV25-1,.,.,TGTGCCAGCAGTGAGGGCGGACAGCTCACAGATACGCAGTATTTT,CASSEGGQLTDTQYF
TRBJ2-7,TRBV14,.,.,TGTGCCAGCAGCCCGGGACACCCCTCCTACGAGCAGTACTTC,CASSPGHPSYEQYF
TRBJ1-5,TRBV7-8,.,.,TGTGCCAGCAGCTTAGGCGGATCTGATGGGTCCCAGCATTTT,CASSLGGSDGSQHF
TRBJ1-1,TRBV30,.,.,TGTGCCTGGAGTGTGGACAGGAACACTGAAGCTTTCTTT,CAWSVDRNTEAFF
TRBJ2-2,TRBV9,.,.,TGTGCCAGCAGCGTAGCTGGCGGGGTTAGGGCCGGGGAGCTGTTTTTT,CASSVAGGVRAGELFF
TRBJ1-5,TRBV5-1,.,.,TGCGCCAGCAGCTTAACTTTGAATCAGCCCCAGCATTTT,CASSLTLNQPQHF
TRBJ1-4,TRBV5-6,.,.,TGTGCCAGCAGCTTGGGGAGGTGGAGGACAACTAATGAAAAACTGTTTTTT,CASSLGRWRTTNEKLFF
TRBJ2-3,TRBV2,TRBD2,.,TGTGCCAGCAGTGGAGGAGCGGGGGGGGGCACGCAGTATTTT,CASSGGAGGGTQYF
TRBJ2-7,TRBV14,.,.,TGTGCCAGCAGCCAAGATCCCTACTTAAGGGGGAACCACGAGCAGTACTTC,CASSQDPYLRGNHEQYF
TRBJ1-4,TRBV30,TRBD1,.,TGTGCCTGGAGCTCCGGGACAGACCGCCGAAAACTGTTTTTT,CAWSSGTDRRKLFF
TRBJ2-6,TRBV7-8,TRBD2,.,TGTGCCAGCAGCTACCCGCGGGAGAGTACTTCTGGGGCCAACGTCCTGACTTTC,CASSYPRESTSGANVLTF
TRBJ1-1,TRBV7-9,TRBD1,.,TGTGCCAGCAGCCTATCACAGGGGATGAACACTGAAGCTTTCTTT,CASSLSQGMNTEAFF
TRBJ2-7,TRBV7-3,TRBD1,.,TGTGCCAGCAGCTTAGATGGACAGGGAGTCTACGAGCAGTACTTC,CASSLDGQGVYEQYF